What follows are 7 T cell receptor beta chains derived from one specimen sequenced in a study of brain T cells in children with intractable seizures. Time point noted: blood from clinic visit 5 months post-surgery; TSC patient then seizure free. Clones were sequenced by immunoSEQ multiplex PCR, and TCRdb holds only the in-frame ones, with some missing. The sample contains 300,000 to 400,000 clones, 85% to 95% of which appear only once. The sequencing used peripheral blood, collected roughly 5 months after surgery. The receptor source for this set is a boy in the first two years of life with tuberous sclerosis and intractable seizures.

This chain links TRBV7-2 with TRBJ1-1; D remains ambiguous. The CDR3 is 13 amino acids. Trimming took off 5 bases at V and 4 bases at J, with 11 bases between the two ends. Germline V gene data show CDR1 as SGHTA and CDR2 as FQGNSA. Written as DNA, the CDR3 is TGTGCCAGCAGCCTGGATCCCCCCACTGAAGCTTTCTTT. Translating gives CASSLDPPTEAFF.

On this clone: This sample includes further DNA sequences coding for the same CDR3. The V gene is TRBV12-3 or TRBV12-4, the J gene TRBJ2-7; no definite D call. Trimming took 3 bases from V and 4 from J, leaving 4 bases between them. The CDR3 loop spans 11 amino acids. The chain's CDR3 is CASSFSYEQYF. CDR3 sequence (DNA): TGTGCCAGCAGTTTTTCGTACGAGCAGTACTTC.

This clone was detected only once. This chain's CDR3 is CASRAAGGRDSPLHF. Written as DNA, the CDR3 is TGTGCCAGCAGGGCAGCGGGGGGGAGGGATTCACCCCTCCACTTT. The V call is TRBV6-5, the J call TRBJ1-6, with a weak D call TRBD1 (5 bases). This CDR3 spans 15 amino acids. V gave up 6 bases and J gave up 8 bases, with 17 bases separating them. From germline, CDR1 is MNHEY and CDR2 SVGAGI.

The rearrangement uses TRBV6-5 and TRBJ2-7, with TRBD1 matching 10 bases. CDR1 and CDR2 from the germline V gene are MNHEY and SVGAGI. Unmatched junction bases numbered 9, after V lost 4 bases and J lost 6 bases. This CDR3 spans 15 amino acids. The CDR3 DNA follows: TGTGCCAGCAGTTCAACTCGGGACAGGGGACGCGAGCAGTACTTC. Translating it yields CASSSTRDRGREQYF.

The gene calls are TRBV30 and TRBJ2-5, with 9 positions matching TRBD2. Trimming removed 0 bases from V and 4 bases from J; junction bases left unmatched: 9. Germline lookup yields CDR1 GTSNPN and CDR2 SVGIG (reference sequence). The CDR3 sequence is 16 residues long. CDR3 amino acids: CAWSVGSSGSVETQYF. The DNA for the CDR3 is TGTGCCTGGAGTGTAGGCAGTAGCGGGAGTGTAGAGACCCAGTACTTC.

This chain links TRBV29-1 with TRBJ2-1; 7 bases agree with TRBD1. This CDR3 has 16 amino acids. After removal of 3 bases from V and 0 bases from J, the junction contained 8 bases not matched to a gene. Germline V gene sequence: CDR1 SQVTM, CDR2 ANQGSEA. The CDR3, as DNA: TGCAGCGTTGAGCCTTCGACAGGGAGCTCCTACAATGAGCAGTTCTTC. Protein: CSVEPSTGSSYNEQFF.

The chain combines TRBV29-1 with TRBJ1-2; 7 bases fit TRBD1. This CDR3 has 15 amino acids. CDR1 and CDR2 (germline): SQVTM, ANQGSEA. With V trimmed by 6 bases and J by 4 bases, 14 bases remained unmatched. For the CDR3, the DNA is TGCAGCGTACGTGAAGCCCCCGGGACAGCCTATGGCTACACCTTC. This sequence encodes CSVREAPGTAYGYTF.